Each of the 4 T cell receptor beta chains below was sequenced from the same sample in a study of blood T cell repertoires in COVID-19. The protocol was immunoSEQ multiplex PCR, while the TCRdb copy is restricted to in-frame clones and leaves out a portion. The profile shows about 410,000 clones, more than 80% of them singletons. The source material was peripheral blood. The receptor set was obtained from a woman aged 25-40 years with active or convalescent COVID-19.

The chain uses TRBV12-2 and TRBJ2-7; TRBD2 is the table's D call and was not checked against the DNA. TRBV12-2 is recorded as a pseudogene. The CDR3 is 15 residues long. As DNA, the CDR3 is TGTGCAAGTCGCTGCCCACCAGACTCGACCTACGAGCAGTACTTC. Amino acid sequence: CASRCPPDSTYEQYF.

V is TRBV11-3 and J is TRBJ2-3, with 11 bases that match TRBD2. Trimming at V came to 3 bases and at J to 0 bases, leaving 2 bases not matched to a gene. There are 16 residues in the CDR3. Germline V lookup: CDR1 SGHNT, CDR2 YENEEA. CDR3 protein: CASSFVAGGSTDTQYF. The CDR3 DNA is TGTGCCAGCAGCTTCGTAGCGGGAGGGAGCACAGATACGCAGTATTTT.

The rearrangement joins TRBV15 to TRBJ1-4; TRBD1 might be the D (6 bases). V lost 0 bases and J 8 bases, leaving 19 bases between the germline ends. The germline V gene encodes CDR1 LNHNV and CDR2 YYDKDF (reference sequence). The CDR3 has 17 amino acids. In nucleotides, the CDR3 is TGTGCCACCAGCAGAGACCCCAGCGCGGGGGGCAAAGAAAAACTGTTTTTT. Encoded protein: CATSRDPSAGGKEKLFF.

Notes on this clone: Other DNA sequences in this specimen translate into the identical CDR3. The chain joins TRBV11-2 to TRBJ2-7; 7 nucleotides agree with TRBD1. CDR3 length: 14 amino acids. Losses at the gene ends were 5 bases for V and 3 bases for J; bases not matched to a gene: 7. CDR1 and CDR2 from the germline V gene are SGHAT and FQNNGV. The CDR3 coding sequence is TGTGCCAGCAGCCCCGGACAGGCTGTCTACGAGCAGTACTTC. Translated, it gives CASSPGQAVYEQYF.